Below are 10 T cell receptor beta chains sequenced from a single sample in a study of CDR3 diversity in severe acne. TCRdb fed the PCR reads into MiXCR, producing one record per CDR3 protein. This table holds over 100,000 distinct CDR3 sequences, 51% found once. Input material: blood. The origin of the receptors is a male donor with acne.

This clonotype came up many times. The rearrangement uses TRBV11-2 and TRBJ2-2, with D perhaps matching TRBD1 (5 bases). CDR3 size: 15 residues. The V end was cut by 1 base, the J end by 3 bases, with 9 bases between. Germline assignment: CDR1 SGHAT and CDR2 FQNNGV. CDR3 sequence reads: CASSLVLGDTGELFF. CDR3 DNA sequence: TGTGCCAGCAGCTTAGTGTTAGGGGACACCGGGGAGCTGTTTTTT.

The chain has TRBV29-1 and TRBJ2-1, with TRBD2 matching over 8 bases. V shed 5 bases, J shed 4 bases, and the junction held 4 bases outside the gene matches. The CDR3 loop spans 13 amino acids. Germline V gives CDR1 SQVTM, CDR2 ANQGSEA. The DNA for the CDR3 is TGCAGCGTTAGCGGGAGTTCTTACAATGAGCAGTTCTTC. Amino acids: CSVSGSSYNEQFF.

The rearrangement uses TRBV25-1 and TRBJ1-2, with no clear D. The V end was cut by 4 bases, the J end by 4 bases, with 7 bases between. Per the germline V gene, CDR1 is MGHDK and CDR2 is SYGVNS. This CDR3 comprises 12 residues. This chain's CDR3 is CASSGRSYGYTF. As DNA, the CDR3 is TGTGCCAGCAGTGGCCGGAGCTATGGCTACACCTTC.

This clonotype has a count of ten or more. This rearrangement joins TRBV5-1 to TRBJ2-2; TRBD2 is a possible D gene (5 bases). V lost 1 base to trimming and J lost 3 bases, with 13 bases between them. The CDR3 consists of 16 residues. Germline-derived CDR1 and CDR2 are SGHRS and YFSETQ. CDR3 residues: CASSLKEDSDTGELFF. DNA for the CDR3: TGCGCCAGCAGCTTGAAAGAAGATAGCGACACCGGGGAGCTGTTTTTT.

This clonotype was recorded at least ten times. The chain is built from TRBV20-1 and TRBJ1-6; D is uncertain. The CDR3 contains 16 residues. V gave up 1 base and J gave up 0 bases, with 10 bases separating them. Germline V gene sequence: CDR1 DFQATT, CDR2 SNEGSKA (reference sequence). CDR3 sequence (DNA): TGCAGTGCTAGAGTTCCAGGAGCCTCCTATAATTCACCCCTCCACTTT. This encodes CSARVPGASYNSPLHF.

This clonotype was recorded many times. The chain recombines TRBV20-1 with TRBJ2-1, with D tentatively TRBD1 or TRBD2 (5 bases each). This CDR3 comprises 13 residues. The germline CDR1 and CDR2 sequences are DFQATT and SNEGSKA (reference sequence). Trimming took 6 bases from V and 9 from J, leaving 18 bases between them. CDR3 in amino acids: CSARDPLSAEQFF. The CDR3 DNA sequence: TGCAGTGCCCGGGACCCCCTTTCGGCTGAGCAGTTCTTC.

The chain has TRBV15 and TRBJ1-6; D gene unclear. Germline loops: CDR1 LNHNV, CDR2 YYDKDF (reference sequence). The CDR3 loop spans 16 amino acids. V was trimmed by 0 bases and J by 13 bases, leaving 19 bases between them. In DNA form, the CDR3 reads TGTGCCACCAGCAGAGATTATAGTGGTTCGAGTTTTCCCCTCCACTTT. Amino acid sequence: CATSRDYSGSSFPLHF.

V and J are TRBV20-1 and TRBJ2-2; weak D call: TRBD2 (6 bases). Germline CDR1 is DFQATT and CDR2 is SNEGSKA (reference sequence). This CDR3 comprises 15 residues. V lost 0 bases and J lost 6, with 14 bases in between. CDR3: CSARDRAGWSGELFF. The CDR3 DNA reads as TGCAGTGCTAGAGATAGGGCGGGGTGGTCCGGGGAGCTGTTTTTT.

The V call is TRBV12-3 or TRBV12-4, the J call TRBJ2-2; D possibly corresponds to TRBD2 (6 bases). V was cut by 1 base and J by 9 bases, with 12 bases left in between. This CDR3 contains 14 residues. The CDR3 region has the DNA TGTGCCAGCAGTTTAGGGCCGGGACTTCGGGAGCTGTTTTTT. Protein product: CASSLGPGLRELFF.

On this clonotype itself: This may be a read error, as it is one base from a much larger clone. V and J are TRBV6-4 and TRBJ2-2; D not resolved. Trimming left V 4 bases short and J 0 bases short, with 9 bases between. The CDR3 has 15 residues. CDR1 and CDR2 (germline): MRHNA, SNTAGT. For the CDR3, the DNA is TGTGCCAGCAGTGGCTCTGCGGCGAACACCGGGGAGCTGTTTTTT. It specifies CASSGSAANTGELFF.